The present entry profiles one TCR beta chain with its context. The antigen is not known. Clones were read by immunoSEQ multiplex PCR, and TCRdb kept only the in-frame ones, dropping some. The top ten clones hold just over 15% of a sample with almost 250,000 clones, 70% of them seen once. This record comes from a study of cytotoxic CD8 clonotypes in ibrutinib-treated CLL. As for the study in general: About 25 partial and 2 complete responses; at median around 71 months, around 15 remitted, some 12 progressed. Collecting the response samples happened after a median 12 months of treatment, with a range of 6 to 36. The study, taken as a whole, reports: Researchers report that baseline clonality outpaced age-matched healthy donors and tracked circulating CD8+ T-cell counts.

Germline V lookup: CDR1 MNHNY, CDR2 SVGAGI (reference sequence). Trimming pared 5 bases from V and 4 bases from J, leaving 9 bases between. This CDR3 has 13 residues. The J gene is TRBJ2-1, the V gene TRBV6-6; no clear D gene. This sample comprised PBMCs, obtained after 24 months of ibrutinib treatment. The receptor's source is a human donor with chronic lymphocytic leukemia. The CDR3 DNA reads TGTGCCAGCAGTCCCGACTTTTACAATGAGCAGTTCTTC. Translating it yields CASSPDFYNEQFF.